The sequence of this T cell receptor (beta chain) was determined in a study of T cell repertoires in cytomegalovirus infection. Across the study: Both recently identified HLA-C-restricted and well-studied HLA-B-restricted CMV epitopes were used in the study. CMV infection plus the matching HLA type was flagged by public TCR beta signatures. Study conclusions and caveats: Clonotypes of TCR beta that were HLA-C-restricted and CMV-specific dominated the ex vivo response. Summed frequency of public TCR beta families distinguished CMV carriers with the relevant HLA.

MiXCR, applied by TCRdb to the reads, yields one record per CDR3 protein. Among around 430,000 distinct CDR3 sequences, about 44% were seen once, and the ten largest hold just under 45%. This clonotype has just a few counts. Antigen unknown. Deletions cut 2 bases from V and 3 bases from J, with 13 bases between. Per the germline V gene, CDR1 is KGHSH and CDR2 is LQKENI. The CDR3 covers 15 residues. The sequencing used cultured PBMCs, collected from culture after CMV antigen stimulation. The chain carries TRBV18 and TRBJ1-1, with TRBD1 as a possible D gene (6 bases). This TCR was recovered from a human donor in good health (CMV status not recorded). Some clones in this sample may be carry-over from other donors' samples. The CDR3 DNA sequence: TGTGCCAGCTCACCAGGACAGAGGGGTTACACTGAAGCTTTCTTT. It encodes CASSPGQRGYTEAFF.